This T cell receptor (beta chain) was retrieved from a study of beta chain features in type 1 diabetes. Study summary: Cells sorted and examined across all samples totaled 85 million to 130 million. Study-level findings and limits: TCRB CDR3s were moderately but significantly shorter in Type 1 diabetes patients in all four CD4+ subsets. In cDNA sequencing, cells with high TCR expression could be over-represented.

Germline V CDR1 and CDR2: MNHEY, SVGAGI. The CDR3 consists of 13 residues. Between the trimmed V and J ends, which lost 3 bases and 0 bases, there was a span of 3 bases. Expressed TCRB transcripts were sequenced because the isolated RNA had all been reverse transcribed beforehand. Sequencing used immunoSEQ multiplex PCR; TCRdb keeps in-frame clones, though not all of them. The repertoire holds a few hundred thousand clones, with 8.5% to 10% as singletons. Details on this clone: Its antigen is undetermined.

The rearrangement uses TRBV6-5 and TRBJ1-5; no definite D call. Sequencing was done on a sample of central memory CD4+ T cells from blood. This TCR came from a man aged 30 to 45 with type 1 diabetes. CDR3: CASSYNSNQPQHF. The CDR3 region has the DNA TGTGCCAGCAGTTATAATAGCAATCAGCCCCAGCATTTT.